The sequence of this T cell receptor (beta chain) was determined in a study of T-cell reconstitution after alpha-beta-depleted transplantation in children. Points from the study as a whole: In some patients, recipient T cells and intrathymic progenitors surviving conditioning explained high day-60 diversity. Reportedly, roughly two months post-transplant, alpha-beta T cells arose from several hundred expanded graft clones. At one year after transplant, newly produced T cells mostly accounted for T-cell counts and diversity.

The CDR3 contains 16 residues. Germline lookup yields CDR1 DFQATT and CDR2 SNEGSKA (reference sequence). V lost 6 bases to trimming and J lost 4 bases, with 22 bases between them. As regards this clonotype: As yet, its antigen is unknown.

TCRbeta library preparation incorporated unique molecular identifiers. TCRdb fed the PCR reads into MiXCR, producing one record per CDR3 protein. The sample has fewer than 150,000 distinct CDR3 sequences; roughly 10% are singletons. This chain joins TRBV20-1 and TRBJ1-3; TRBD1 might be the D (5 bases). The clonotype was recovered from a girl under three years old who had a stem cell transplant for combined immunodeficiency, so the T cells may come from the graft donor. The material sequenced was PBMCs, mostly from graft donor cells, taken 180 days after TCRalphabeta/CD19-depleted stem cell transplant. For the CDR3, the DNA is TGCAGTGCCACAGGTCTCGGGGCGGCTTGGGGAAACACCATATATTTT. Protein sequence: CSATGLGAAWGNTIYF.